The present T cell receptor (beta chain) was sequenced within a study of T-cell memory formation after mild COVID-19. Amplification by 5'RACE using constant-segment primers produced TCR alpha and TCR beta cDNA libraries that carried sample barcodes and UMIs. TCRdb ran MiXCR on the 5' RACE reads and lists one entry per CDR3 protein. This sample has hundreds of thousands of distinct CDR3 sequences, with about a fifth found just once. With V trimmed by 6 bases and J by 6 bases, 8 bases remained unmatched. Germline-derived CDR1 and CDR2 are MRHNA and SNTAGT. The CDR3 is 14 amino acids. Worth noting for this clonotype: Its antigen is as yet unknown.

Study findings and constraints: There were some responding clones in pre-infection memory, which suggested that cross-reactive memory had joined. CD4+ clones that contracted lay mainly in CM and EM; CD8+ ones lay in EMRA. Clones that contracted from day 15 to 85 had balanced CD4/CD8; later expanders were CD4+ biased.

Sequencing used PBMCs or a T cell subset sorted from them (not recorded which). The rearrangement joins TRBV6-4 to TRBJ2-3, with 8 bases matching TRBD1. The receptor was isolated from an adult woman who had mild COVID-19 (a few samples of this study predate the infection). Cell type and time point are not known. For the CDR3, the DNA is TGTGCCAGCAGCTCCCAGGGGGCATTGGATACGCAGTATTTT. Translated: CASSSQGALDTQYF.